The T cell receptor beta chain described here comes from a study of T cells expressing NK-cell markers. Study at large: With respect to HCMV, most of the eight sequenced donors were seropositive, and one was seronegative. The study, taken as a whole, reports: The dominant NKG2C+ clonotypes represented roughly 1.0-7.5% of CD8+ T cells in six donors. Expanded NKG2C+ T cell clones had unclear HCMV specificity. The leading position in the CD3+CD56-NKG2C+ fraction of four donors also went to these clonotypes.

From germline, CDR1 is LNHNV and CDR2 YYDKDF (reference sequence). The length of the CDR3 is 17 residues. TCRdb re-called the 5' RACE reads, yielding one record per CDR3 amino acid sequence without DNA. The sample has 550,000 or so distinct CDR3 sequences. As regards this clonotype: The antigen remains unidentified.

This chain connects TRBV15 to TRBJ2-2; TCRdb's assignment of TRBD1 cannot be checked, as there is no DNA. Sequencing was carried out using blood T cells: a sorted CD56 or NKG2C T cell subset, CD4+ or CD8+ T cells, or bulk PBMC T cells (not recorded which). The sequence came from a man aged 18 to 35 in good health. This chain's CDR3 is CATSRGASGQNTGELFF.